This T cell receptor beta chain was sequenced for a study of Ad26.COV2.S vaccination and SARS-CoV-2 variants (dated by TCRdb to about 2021). General notes on the study: Donors in the vaccine arm were drawn from COV1001, a multicentre, randomized, double-blind, placebo-controlled phase I-IIa trial testing Ad26.COV2.S in healthy adults. Ad26.COV2.S was given intramuscularly at 5x10^10 or 1x10^11 viral particles, as a single shot or as two shots 56 days apart. Sequencing of the TCRbeta repertoire served to evaluate the specificity and breadth of SARS-CoV-2-reactive T cell receptors following Ad26.COV2.S vaccination. A total of roughly 32 samples were included in the TCR-sequenced set, comprising around 20 Ad26.COV2.S vaccine recipients, 5 placebo recipients and 8 SARS-CoV-2 convalescent individuals. Trial participants were randomized into five groups of five: low-dose or high-dose Ad26.COV2.S given once or twice, or placebo on both occasions. Throughout the experiments and outcome assessment, investigators stayed blinded to trial group allocation. General conclusions and limits of the study: According to the authors, total T cell responses may have been underestimated by the TCR breadth and depth analyses. After vaccination, spike-specific CD8+ and CD4+ T cell responses were reported to show substantial breadth. The study lacked the statistical power to compare responses across vaccine doses or regimens. Higher spike-specific TCR breadth was observed in Ad26.COV2.S recipients than in placebo recipients (P = 0.0014). Comparable non-spike TCR breadth was observed between vaccine and placebo recipients, consistent with only spike being contained in the vaccine.

Here V drops 3 bases and J drops 3 bases, and the junction holds 3 bases not matched to any gene. Based on the germline V gene, the CDR1 and CDR2 sequences are SGHVS and FQNEAQ. Measured from the cysteine to the phenylalanine, the CDR3 is 14 residues long. Left in the record is the CDR3 DNA by itself, 42 bases read in frame from the first base. There are a few counts of this clone. The antigen it recognizes is unknown. No qualities accompany the bases; no much larger clone lies one base away. TCRbeta CDR3 regions were sequenced with the immunoSEQ Assay. After extraction, genomic DNA underwent amplification by bias-controlled multiplex PCR, followed by high-throughput sequencing. In the paper's pipeline: To quantify the absolute abundance of every unique TCRbeta CDR3 region, sequences were collapsed and filtered. T cell fraction was estimated by normalizing TCRbeta template counts to usable DNA, with usable DNA measured through amplification of reference genes found in all nucleated cells. Repertoire TCRs were annotated as SARS-CoV-2-specific when V gene, CDR3 amino acid sequence and J gene were exactly matched to a known reactive TCR set. The reference SARS-CoV-2 TCR set was derived from MIRA and filtered for enrichment in COVID-19-positive ImmuneCODE repertoires, a step that removed public or cross-reactive TCRs. Based on the MIRA antigens, annotated TCRs were further analysed at the level of specific ORF or position within ORF. Breadth was defined as the number of annotated unique rearrangements divided by the total number of unique productive rearrangements, and depth was defined as the summed frequency of the annotated unique rearrangements. Group comparisons of TCR breadth used two-sided Wilcoxon rank-sum tests. The table was pulled from immuneACCESS by TCRdb, which kept in-frame rearrangements only. Such tables lose some clones; where checked, under half of the loss comes from unresolved V genes, and the rest has no known cause. V, J and clone size derive from that table, while D and trimming were established from the DNA sequence. This sample has hundreds of thousands of clones in its table, and 88% of those were observed once. Approximately 5.9% of the sample belongs to the ten largest clones.

Sample treatment or condition, as interpreted from the label and publication: some 20 received Ad26.COV2.S at low or high dose, single or two shots; about 5 received placebo; per-sample allocation not given. Repertoires of vaccine and placebo recipients were sequenced from samples collected on day 63 after the first injection. In Cohort 1b, more than 20 adults aged 18-55 years were enrolled at a single site in Boston, USA, between 29 July and 7 August 2020. Ad26.COV2.S was a replication-incompetent adenovirus type 26 vector that expressed a prefusion-stabilized SARS-CoV-2 spike protein derived from the original Wuhan strain.

The source of this sequence is a person between 18 and 65 years old who received the Ad26.COV2.S COVID-19 vaccine or a placebo. Source: peripheral blood, taken in a trial of Ad26.COV2.S vaccine versus placebo. The chain is assembled from TRBV7-8 and TRBJ1-2, and TRBD1 matches 8 of the central bases. The CDR3 protein is CASSFRDRYYGYTF. DNA sequence: TGTGCCAGCAGCTTCCGGGACAGGTACTATGGCTACACCTTC.